The 6 T cell receptor beta chains below were found in one sample sequenced in a study of blood T cell repertoires in COVID-19. The repertoire was sequenced with immunoSEQ multiplex PCR; TCRdb's copy has only in-frame clones and lacks some. The repertoire holds 150,000 or so clones, with 84% as singletons. The sequencing sample was made of peripheral blood. The receptors were gathered from a woman older than 75 with acute or convalescent COVID-19.

This rearrangement joins TRBV7-9 to TRBJ2-5, with 9 nucleotides matching TRBD2. V lost 3 bases to trimming and J lost 3 bases; unmatched junction nucleotides: 8. The CDR3 consists of 16 residues. Germline V gene sequence: CDR1 SEHNR, CDR2 FQNEAQ (reference sequence). CDR3 nucleotide sequence: TGTGCCAGCAGCTTGGGTAGGGTAGCGGGAGAAGAGACCCAGTACTTC. The encoded protein is CASSLGRVAGEETQYF.

This chain connects TRBV2 to TRBJ2-7; D is unresolved. CDR1 and CDR2 (germline): SNHLY, FYNNEI. V shed 7 bases and J shed 0 bases, with 13 bases lying between them. The CDR3 has 14 residues. CDR3 nucleotides: TGTGCCAGCAAGACTGGCAGAACCTCCTACGAGCAGTACTTC. Translation gives CASKTGRTSYEQYF.

V and J are TRBV5-5 and TRBJ2-1; no reliable D call. CDR3 length: 17 amino acids. Deletions cut 1 base from V and 0 bases from J, with 14 bases between. Germline V gives CDR1 SGHKS, CDR2 YYEKEE (reference sequence). CDR3 sequence reads: CASSLSPVLGSYNEQFF. Written as DNA, the CDR3 is TGTGCCAGCAGCTTGTCACCAGTCCTTGGCTCCTACAATGAGCAGTTCTTC.

V and J are TRBV27 and TRBJ1-1; D may be TRBD1 (6 bases). Looked up from germline, CDR1 is MNHEY and CDR2 is SMNVEV (reference sequence). V lost 6 bases to trimming and J lost 8 bases, with 19 bases between them. CDR3 length: 14 amino acids. In DNA, the CDR3 is TGTGCCAGCAGGTCGACAGGCCGACTTACCGAAGCTTTCTTT. Protein sequence: CASRSTGRLTEAFF.

J is TRBJ2-7 and V is TRBV6-5, with TRBD1 matching over 10 bases. V lost 6 bases, J lost 4 bases, and 6 bases stayed unmatched. Germline V gene lookup returns CDR1 MNHEY and CDR2 SVGAGI. This CDR3 has 14 residues. The CDR3, as DNA: TGTGCCAGCAGGGACAGGGGGGGAGGTTACGAGCAGTACTTC. This gives the protein CASRDRGGGYEQYF.

The rearrangement links TRBV2 to TRBJ2-2; 10 positions match TRBD2. With V trimmed by 2 bases and J by 5 bases, 5 bases remained unmatched. The CDR3 has 16 residues. Germline V gives CDR1 SNHLY, CDR2 FYNNEI. CDR3: CASSELGSGRTGELFF. CDR3 DNA: TGTGCCAGCAGTGAACTGGGTAGCGGGAGGACCGGGGAGCTGTTTTTT.